The TCR beta chain under discussion was sequenced for a study of cytomegalovirus exposure and HLA in healthy donors. The study's findings and limits: In an earlier analysis, most TCR beta V segments were productive about 87% or about 30% of the time. V- and J-gene trimming of TCR beta was linked (in a later analysis) to a missense DCLRE1C variant. Later work found that TCR association rates differed between HLA loci; DRB1 had the most and HLA-C the fewest. The later analysis indicated that the majority of CMV-associated TCR beta chains appeared HLA-restricted.

As for this clone: Its antigen is not identified.

V trimming: 7 bases; J trimming: 3 bases; junction bases outside the gene matches: 6. Germline V gene sequence: CDR1 SQVTM, CDR2 ANQGSEA. The length of the CDR3 is 13 residues. A multiplex PCR was run with 60 Vbeta primers and 13 Jbeta primers. Generated by immunoSEQ multiplex PCR, the TCRdb table keeps only in-frame clones and is missing some. In the table there are approximately 99,000 clones, around three quarters of which are singletons. Input material: PBMCs. The chain links TRBV29-1 to TRBJ1-1; 9 bases fit TRBD1. This TCR was recovered from a male donor in good health and CMV-seropositive. The CDR3 DNA follows: TGCAGCGGAATGGACAGGGGTGACACTGAAGCTTTCTTT. Amino acids: CSGMDRGDTEAFF.